This TCR beta chain stems from a study of blood T cells in healthy people across ages. Trimming left V 4 bases short and J 4 bases short, with 19 bases between. Looked up from germline, CDR1 is SGHRS and CDR2 is YFSETQ. The CDR3 covers 16 residues. With a J-beta primer mix and a sample-barcoded 5' primer, a second PCR ran roughly 6 to 11 cycles. TCRdb itself ran the 5' RACE reads through MiXCR, one entry per CDR3 protein. The table includes 1.5 million to 2 million distinct CDR3 sequences, about 50% detected once. A few counts support this clonotype. The source material was blood. This receptor was identified in a woman in her forties in good health. The chain employs TRBV5-1 and TRBJ2-3; D is possibly TRBD2 (6 bases). CDR3 sequence: CASSVRPGGSADTQYF. The DNA of the CDR3 is TGCGCCAGCAGCGTCAGACCCGGGGGTAGTGCAGATACGCAGTATTTT.